This T cell receptor (beta chain) is drawn from a study of shared clonotypes between healthy human individuals. This clone was seen only once. Profiling relied on immunoSEQ multiplex PCR, and the TCRdb table lists in-frame clones only, not all of them. The profile shows some 680,000 clones, 73% of them singletons. After removal of 4 bases from V and 7 bases from J, the junction contained 10 bases not matched to a gene. The V gene's germline CDR1 is SGHVS and CDR2 FQNEAQ. The CDR3 spans 15 residues. This receptor was obtained from a woman in her twenties or thirties in good health. J is TRBJ2-5 and V is TRBV7-8; TRBD1 matches at 9 bases. The sequenced sample consisted of memory CD4+ T cells sorted from blood. Subset indicated: CD45RA-negative fraction. The CDR3 bases are TGTGCCAGCAGCTACACAGGGGGCGCATCAGGGACCCAGTACTTC. Translation gives CASSYTGGASGTQYF. The full variable domain, its missing parts supplied by reference TRBV7-8 and TRBJ2-5, is GAGVSQSPRYKVAKRGQDVALRCDPISGHVSLFWYQQALGQGPEFLTYFQNEAQLDKSGLPSDRFFAERPEGSVSTLKIQRTQQEDSAVYLCASSYTGGASGTQYFGPGTRLLVL.